Below, 2 T cell receptor beta chains from the same sample are listed, as sequenced in a study of blood T cell repertoires in COVID-19. TCRdb's table, derived via immunoSEQ multiplex PCR, lists solely in-frame clones and lacks some. The sample records about 170,000 clones, around nine tenths being singletons. The sequenced sample was peripheral blood. Source of these receptors: a man in his 70s with acute or convalescent COVID-19.

The genes are TRBV5-1 and TRBJ2-1; TRBD2 agrees at 10 bases. Germline V gene sequence: CDR1 SGHRS, CDR2 YFSETQ. Trimming removed 5 bases from V and 5 bases from J; junction bases left unmatched: 7. The CDR3 is 15 residues long. The CDR3 DNA reads TGCGCCAGCAGGCCTAGCGGGAGAGGCGACAATGAGCAGTTCTTC. Its protein product is CASRPSGRGDNEQFF.

This chain uses TRBV6-5 with TRBJ1-5; 8 bases are shared with TRBD1. The CDR3 loop spans 15 amino acids. Germline V gene sequence: CDR1 MNHEY, CDR2 SVGAGI. Germline trimming cut 4 bases from V and 0 bases from J; bases unmatched to any gene: 2. In nucleotides, the CDR3 is TGTGCCAGCAGTTTAACAGGGGGTAGCAATCAGCCCCAGCATTTT. Translation gives CASSLTGGSNQPQHF.